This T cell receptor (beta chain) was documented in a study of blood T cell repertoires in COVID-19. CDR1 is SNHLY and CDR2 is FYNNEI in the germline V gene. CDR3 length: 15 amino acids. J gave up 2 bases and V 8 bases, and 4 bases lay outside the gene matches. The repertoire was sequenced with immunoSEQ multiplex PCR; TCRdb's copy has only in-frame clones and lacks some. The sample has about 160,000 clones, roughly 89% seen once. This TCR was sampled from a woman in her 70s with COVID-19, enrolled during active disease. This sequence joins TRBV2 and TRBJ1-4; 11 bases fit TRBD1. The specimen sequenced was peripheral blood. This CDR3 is CASGDRGATNEKLFF. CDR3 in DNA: TGTGCCAGCGGGGACAGGGGGGCTACTAATGAAAAACTGTTTTTT.